The T cell receptor beta chain under discussion was sequenced for a study of T cells in Graves' hyperthyroidism and ophthalmopathy. This CDR3 is 19 amino acids long. Germline CDR1 MNHEY, CDR2 SVGAGI. J gave up 5 bases and V 5 bases, and 20 bases lay outside the gene matches. There were TCR beta CDR3 regions amplified from RNA transcripts. When the TCR CDR3 underwent first-round RT-PCR, the HTBI primer set was used. TCRdb re-called the multiplex PCR reads with MiXCR, one entry per CDR3 protein. The profile shows under 350,000 distinct CDR3 sequences, 15% to 20% of them singletons. This clonotype showed up many times. Its antigen is still unknown. PBMCs were derived from around 10 ml fresh peripheral blood. The study, taken as a whole, reports: Separation of ophthalmopathy from stable hyperthyroidism was achieved by a 13 V-J model.

The chain links TRBV6-5 to TRBJ1-2; 10 bases line up with TRBD1. Sample: blood. This TCR came from a woman in her fifties or sixties with Graves' ophthalmopathy. This CDR3 is CASSHTSPGTGESAYGYTF. In DNA form, the CDR3 reads TGTGCCAGCAGTCACACCTCTCCCGGGACAGGGGAAAGCGCATATGGCTACACCTTC.